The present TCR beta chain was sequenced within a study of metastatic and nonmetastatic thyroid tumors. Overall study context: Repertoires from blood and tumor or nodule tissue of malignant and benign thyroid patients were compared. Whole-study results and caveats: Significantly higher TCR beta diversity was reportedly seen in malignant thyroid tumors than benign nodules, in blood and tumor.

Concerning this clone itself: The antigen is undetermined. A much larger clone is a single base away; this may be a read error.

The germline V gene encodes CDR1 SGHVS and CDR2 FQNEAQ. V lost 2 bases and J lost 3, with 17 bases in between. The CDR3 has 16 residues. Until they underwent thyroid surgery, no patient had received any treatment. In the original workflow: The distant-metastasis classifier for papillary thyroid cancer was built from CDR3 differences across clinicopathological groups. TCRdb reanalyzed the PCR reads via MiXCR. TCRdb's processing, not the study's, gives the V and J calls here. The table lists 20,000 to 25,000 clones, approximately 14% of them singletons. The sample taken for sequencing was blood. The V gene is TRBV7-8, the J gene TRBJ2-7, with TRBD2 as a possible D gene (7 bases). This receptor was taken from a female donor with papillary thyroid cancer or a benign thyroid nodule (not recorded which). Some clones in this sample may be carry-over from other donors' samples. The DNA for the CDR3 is TGTGCCAGCAGCTTAAGTGGCCCCGGGGGGCTCTACGAGCAGTACTTC. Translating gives CASSLSGPGGLYEQYF.